A single TCR beta chain is shown here with its context. The antigen it binds to is not known. The sample is drawn from a study of T cells expressing NK-cell markers (dated by TCRdb to about 2020). Describing the broader study: Three sorted T-cell subsets (CD3+CD56+NKG2C+, CD3+CD56+NKG2C- and CD3+CD56-NKG2C+) from 8 or 9 donors had their TCR beta-chain repertoires profiled. Of the eight sequenced donors, seven were found to be HCMV-seropositive and one was found to be HCMV-seronegative. The study sequenced eight donors, all healthy volunteers chosen at random: three men and five women. Libraries were sequenced as 2 x 150 bp reads on Illumina HiSeq 2000/2500, MiSeq or NextSeq.

On the study overall, not on this receptor specifically: It remained unclear whether the expanded NKG2C-expressing T cell clones were specific for HCMV antigens. Those dominant clonotypes were again the most abundant among CD3+CD56-NKG2C+ cells in a handful of donors, at about 25-65%. In more than five donors, the dominant CD3+CD56+NKG2C+ clonotypes were found to rank among the top 10 CD8+ clonotypes and to make up about 1.0-7.0% of CD8+ T cells.

HCMV serostatus was determined by detecting HCMV-specific IgG in serum with a commercial ELISA kit. Ficoll density gradient centrifugation was used to isolate peripheral blood mononuclear cells from blood. These reads were obtained on an Illumina HiSeq 2000. TCR beta cDNA libraries were prepared using 5'RACE template switching, which introduced a universal primer site and unique molecular identifiers. Priming for cDNA synthesis came from the TCR beta constant segment, and two successive PCR amplification steps followed. The authors' pipeline ran thus. Reads were demultiplexed and grouped by UMI with MIGEC, and clonotypes were assembled and quantified with MiTCR. To exclude erroneous sequences, only TCR cDNA sequences supported by at least two reads were retained. The tcR package was used for downstream repertoire analysis, and clonotypes were matched across fractions by CDR3 nucleotide sequence plus V segment. VDJmatch was used to annotate antigen specificity against VDJdb, with one amino acid substitution in CDR3 allowed. After TCRdb reprocessed the reads, each CDR3 protein sequence was kept as one row, without DNA. For this entry, the V and J calls and clone size follow TCRdb and not the study's own pipeline. This sample's table carries 200,000 to 300,000 distinct CDR3 sequences. More than 3.5% of the sample lies in the top ten.

According to the germline V gene, CDR1 reads SGHDT and CDR2 reads YYEEEE. The CDR3 runs 16 residues from the cysteine to the phenylalanine. No DNA sequence is on record. The receptor was isolated from a woman between 18 and 70 years old in good health. This chain is built from TRBV5-6 and TRBJ2-5; there is no DNA to check the TCRdb D call of TRBD2. The sample comprised blood T cells: a sorted CD56 or NKG2C T cell subset, CD4+ or CD8+ T cells, or bulk PBMC T cells (not recorded which). The CDR3 protein: CASSFGSGVAGETQYF.